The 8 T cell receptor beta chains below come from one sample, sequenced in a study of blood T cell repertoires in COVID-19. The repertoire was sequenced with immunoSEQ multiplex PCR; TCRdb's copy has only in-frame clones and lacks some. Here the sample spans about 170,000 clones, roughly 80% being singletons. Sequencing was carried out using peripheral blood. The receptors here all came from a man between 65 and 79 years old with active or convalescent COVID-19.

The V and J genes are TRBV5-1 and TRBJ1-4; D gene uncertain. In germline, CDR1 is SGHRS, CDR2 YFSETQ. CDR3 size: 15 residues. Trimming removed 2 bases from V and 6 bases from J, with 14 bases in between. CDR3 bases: TGCGCCAGCAGCTTTGAGGGCCCAAAGGATGAAAAACTGTTTTTT. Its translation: CASSFEGPKDEKLFF.

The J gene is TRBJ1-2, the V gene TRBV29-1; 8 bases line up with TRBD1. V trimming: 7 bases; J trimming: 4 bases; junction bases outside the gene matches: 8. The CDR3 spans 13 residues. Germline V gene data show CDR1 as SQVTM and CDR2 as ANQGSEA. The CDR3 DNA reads TGCAGCGCCGACTCAGGGGGCGCCTATGGCTACACCTTC. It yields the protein CSADSGGAYGYTF.

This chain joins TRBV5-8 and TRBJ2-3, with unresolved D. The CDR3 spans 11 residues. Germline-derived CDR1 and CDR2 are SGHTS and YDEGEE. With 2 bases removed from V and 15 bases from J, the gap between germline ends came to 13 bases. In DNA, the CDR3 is TGTGCCAGCAGCTTCAGGCCCTCGAGTTATTTT. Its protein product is CASSFRPSSYF. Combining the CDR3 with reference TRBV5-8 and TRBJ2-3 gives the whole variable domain EAGVTQSPTHLIKTRGQQATLRCSPISGHTSVYWYQQALGLGLQFLLWYDEGEERNRGNFPPRFSGRQFPNYSSELNVNALELEDSALYLCASSFRPSSYFGPGTRLTVL.

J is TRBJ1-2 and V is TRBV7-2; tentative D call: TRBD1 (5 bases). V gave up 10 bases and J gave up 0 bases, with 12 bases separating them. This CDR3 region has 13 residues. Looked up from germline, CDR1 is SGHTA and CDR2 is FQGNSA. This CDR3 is CATRQSANYGYTF. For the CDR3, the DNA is TGTGCCACAAGACAGTCCGCTAACTATGGCTACACCTTC.

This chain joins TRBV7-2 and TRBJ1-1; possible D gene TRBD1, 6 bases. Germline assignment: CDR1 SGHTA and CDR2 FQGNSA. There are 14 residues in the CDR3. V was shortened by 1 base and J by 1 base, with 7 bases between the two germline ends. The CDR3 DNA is TGTGCCAGCAGCTTAGACAGGGAGAACACTGAAGCTTTCTTT. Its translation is CASSLDRENTEAFF.

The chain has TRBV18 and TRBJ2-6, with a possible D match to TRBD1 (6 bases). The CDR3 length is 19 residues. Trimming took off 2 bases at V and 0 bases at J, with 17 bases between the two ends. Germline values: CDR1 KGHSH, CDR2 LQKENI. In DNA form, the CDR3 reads TGTGCCAGCTCACCAGGGCAGGGGATTTCCCCCTCTGGGGCCAACGTCCTGACTTTC. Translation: CASSPGQGISPSGANVLTF. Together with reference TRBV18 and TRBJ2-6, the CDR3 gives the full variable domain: NAGVMQNPRHLVRRRGQEARLRCSPMKGHSHVYWYRQLPEEGLKFMVYLQKENIIDESGMPKERFSAEFPKEGPSILRIQQVVRGDSAAYFCASSPGQGISPSGANVLTFGAGSRLTVL.

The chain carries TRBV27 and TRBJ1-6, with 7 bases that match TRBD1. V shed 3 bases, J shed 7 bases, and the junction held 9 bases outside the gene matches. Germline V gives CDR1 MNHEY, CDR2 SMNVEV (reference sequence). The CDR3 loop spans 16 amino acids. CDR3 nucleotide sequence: TGTGCCAGCAGTTTGCTCAACAGGGGCCTCAATTCACCCCTCCACTTT. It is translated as CASSLLNRGLNSPLHF.

The CDR3: CASSSQGGSGANVLTF. The DNA for the CDR3 is TGCGCCAGCAGCTCCCAGGGGGGTTCTGGGGCCAACGTCCTGACTTTC. J is TRBJ2-6 and V is TRBV5-1; tentative D call: TRBD1 (7 bases). Germline V gene data show CDR1 as SGHRS and CDR2 as YFSETQ. The V end lost 3 bases, the J end lost 1 base, and 11 bases lay between the germline ends. CDR3 length: 16 amino acids.